This T cell receptor beta chain was sequenced for a study of blood T cell repertoires in COVID-19. Study details: Samples came from the United States, Italy and Spain, spanning acute and convalescent COVID-19. Sample material is recorded as cDNA or gDNA derived from T cells, B-cell-depleted T cells, or PBMCs.

V shed 1 base and J shed 3 bases, with 20 bases lying between them. Germline V gives CDR1 SGHRS, CDR2 YFSETQ. This CDR3 is built from 17 residues. Seattle-derived patients entered the study during active infection and were followed longitudinally. Authors' data handling: The authors estimated nucleated cell counts from reference gene primer amplification. Measured with immunoSEQ multiplex PCR; TCRdb has only the in-frame clones, and not every one. That table furnishes V, J and clone size, whereas the DNA furnished D and trimming. In the table there are some 390,000 clones, 70% to 90% of which are singletons.

Specimen: peripheral blood. This sequence originates from a woman in her thirties or forties with COVID-19, enrolled during active disease. The gene calls are TRBV5-1 and TRBJ2-7, with a tentative D call TRBD1 (5 bases). CDR3 loop: CASSLKAGSQESYEQYF. CDR3 coding DNA: TGCGCCAGCAGCTTGAAGGCAGGGTCACAGGAAAGCTACGAGCAGTACTTC.